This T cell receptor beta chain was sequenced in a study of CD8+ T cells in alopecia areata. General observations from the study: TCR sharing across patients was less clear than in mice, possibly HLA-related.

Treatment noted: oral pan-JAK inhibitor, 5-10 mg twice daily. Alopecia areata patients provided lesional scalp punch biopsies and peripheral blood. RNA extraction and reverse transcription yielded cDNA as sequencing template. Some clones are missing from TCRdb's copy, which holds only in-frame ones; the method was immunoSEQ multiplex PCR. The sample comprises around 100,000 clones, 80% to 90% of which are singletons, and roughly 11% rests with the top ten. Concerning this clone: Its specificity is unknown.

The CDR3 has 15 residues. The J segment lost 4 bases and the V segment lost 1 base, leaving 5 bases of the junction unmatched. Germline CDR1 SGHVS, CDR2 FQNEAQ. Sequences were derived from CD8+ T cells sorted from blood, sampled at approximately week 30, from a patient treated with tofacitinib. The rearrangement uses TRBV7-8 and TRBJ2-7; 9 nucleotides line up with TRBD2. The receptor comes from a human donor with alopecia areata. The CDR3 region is CASSLVAGGTYEQYF. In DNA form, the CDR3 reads TGTGCCAGCAGCTTAGTCGCGGGGGGGACATACGAGCAGTACTTC.